The 24 T cell receptor beta chains in this list originate from one sample, sequenced in a study of early T cells in non-severe SARS-CoV-2 infection. Each CDR3 protein gets one entry after TCRdb re-called the 5' RACE reads with MiXCR. Found here are about 10,000 distinct CDR3 sequences, around 4.9% of them singletons; the top ten hold nearly 10%. The material sequenced was whole blood. These receptors came from an adult who was a healthcare worker with PCR-confirmed SARS-CoV-2 infection or an uninfected control (not recorded which).

Ten or more counts support this clonotype. The chain couples TRBV5-6 to TRBJ2-7; possibly TRBD1 or TRBD2 for D (5 bases each). The length of the CDR3 is 14 residues. V was shortened by 1 base and J by 3 bases, with 11 bases between the two germline ends. The germline V gene has CDR1 SGHDT and CDR2 YYEEEE. The CDR3 sequence: CASSLLGRSYEQYF. CDR3 coding DNA: TGTGCCAGCAGCTTGTTGGGACGGAGCTACGAGCAGTACTTC.

Sample share makes this clonotype medium-sized. V usage is TRBV20-1 and J usage is TRBJ2-2, with a tentative D call TRBD1 (5 bases). CDR1 DFQATT and CDR2 SNEGSKA come from the germline V gene (reference sequence). This CDR3 spans 14 amino acids. V was shortened by 0 bases and J by 3 bases, with 8 bases between the two germline ends. CDR3 coding DNA: TGCAGTGCTAGAGATTTCAGGGACACCGGGGAGCTGTTTTTT. Its protein is CSARDFRDTGELFF.

This clonotype was found a few times. This chain links TRBV5-1 with TRBJ2-5; D gene uncertain. The ends were cut back, 4 bases at V and 2 bases at J, with 9 bases in the middle. This CDR3 has 13 amino acids. CDR1 and CDR2 (germline): SGHRS, YFSETQ. The CDR3 loop is CASSPDGQETQYF. The CDR3 DNA reads TGCGCCAGCAGCCCGGACGGACAAGAGACCCAGTACTTC.

In this sample, this clonotype is medium-sized. The rearrangement joins TRBV7-9 to TRBJ2-1; D not resolved. The CDR3 loop spans 12 amino acids. Trimming left V 2 bases short and J 5 bases short, with 4 bases between. The V gene's germline CDR1 is SEHNR and CDR2 FQNEAQ (reference sequence). The CDR3: CASSLRDNEQFF. For the CDR3, the DNA is TGTGCCAGCAGCTTACGGGACAATGAGCAGTTCTTC.

This sequence joins TRBV20-1 and TRBJ1-1; 8 nucleotides match TRBD1. The length of the CDR3 is 12 residues. In germline, CDR1 is DFQATT, CDR2 SNEGSKA (reference sequence). The V and J ends lost 6 bases and 7 bases, in that order; junction bases with no gene match: 7. CDR3 in amino acids: CSAAGGPVEAFF. CDR3 nucleotides: TGCAGTGCGGCAGGGGGCCCGGTTGAAGCTTTCTTT.

Relative to its sample, this clonotype is medium-sized (0.01 to 0.1%). The genes are TRBV11-2 and TRBJ2-7; TRBD2 aligns across 7 bases. The V and J ends lost 3 bases and 3 bases, in that order; junction bases with no gene match: 8. CDR1 is SGHAT, CDR2 FQNNGV, per germline. CDR3 length: 15 residues. For the CDR3, the DNA is TGTGCCAGCAGCTTCGACGGGCGGGGGAGCTACGAGCAGTACTTC. It translates to CASSFDGRGSYEQYF.

This clonotype was observed many times. The J gene is TRBJ1-2, the V gene TRBV20-1; 7 bases fit TRBD1. Germline CDR1 is DFQATT and CDR2 is SNEGSKA (reference sequence). This CDR3 has 15 residues. Trimming cost V 1 base and J 0 bases; bases outside gene matches: 5. The CDR3 here is CSARGGDRTNYGYTF. CDR3 DNA sequence: TGCAGTGCTAGAGGAGGGGACAGAACTAACTATGGCTACACCTTC.

Points on this clonotype: One base away lies a much larger clone, so this may be a sequencing read error. The CDR3 does not close with the conserved phenylalanine or tryptophan, likely indicating a read error. This chain uses TRBV19 with TRBJ2-5; D is uncertain. The CDR3 loop spans 15 amino acids. The germline gives CDR1 LNHDA, CDR2 SQIVND (reference sequence). Trimming removed 4 bases at V and 4 bases at J, with 16 bases between. The CDR3 spells CASSKSPQWRETQYL. The CDR3 DNA reads as TGTGCCAGTAGTAAATCCCCTCAGTGGAGAGAGACCCAGTACCTC.

By sample fraction, this clonotype is medium-sized (0.01 to 0.1%). The chain employs TRBV2 and TRBJ2-3; 15 nucleotides match TRBD2. The J segment lost 3 bases and the V segment lost 0 bases, leaving 19 bases of the junction unmatched. Germline CDR1 and CDR2: SNHLY and FYNNEI. This CDR3 is built from 23 residues. The CDR3 sequence is CASSEARSHPGTSGGPPTDTQYF. The CDR3 bases are TGTGCCAGCAGTGAAGCGCGGTCCCATCCGGGGACTAGCGGGGGGCCCCCTACAGATACGCAGTATTTT.

This sequence joins TRBV6-1 and TRBJ1-6; D not resolved. The V and J ends lost 6 bases and 5 bases respectively, with 17 bases between them. Per germline, CDR1 MNHNS and CDR2 SASEGT. The CDR3 totals 16 residues. The CDR3 DNA sequence: TGTGCCAGCAGAAAAAGGCCGGGAGCTGATAATTCACCCCTCCACTTT. This codes for CASRKRPGADNSPLHF.

The V and J genes are TRBV9 and TRBJ2-7; 9 bases align to TRBD1. CDR1 is SGDLS, CDR2 YYNGEE, per germline. The V and J ends lost 3 bases and 7 bases, in that order; junction bases with no gene match: 11. The CDR3 loop spans 15 amino acids. The chain's CDR3 is CASSARTGARNEQYF. The CDR3 coding sequence is TGTGCCAGCAGCGCTCGGACAGGGGCTCGGAATGAGCAGTACTTC.

This clonotype was seen many times. The CDR3 is CASSQEGYEQYF. In DNA, the CDR3 is TGCGCCAGCAGCCAAGAAGGGTACGAGCAGTACTTC. This chain connects TRBV4-1 to TRBJ2-7; D unclear. This CDR3 comprises 12 residues. V dropped 0 bases and J dropped 4 bases, with 4 bases sitting between them. The germline gives CDR1 MGHRA, CDR2 YSYEKL.

In its sample, this clonotype was seen many times. CDR3 region: CASSGTGQGPVKLFF. CDR3 DNA: TGTGCCAGTAGCGGGACGGGACAGGGCCCGGTAAAACTGTTTTTT. The gene calls are TRBV19 and TRBJ1-4, with 9 bases aligning to TRBD1. J lost 10 bases, V lost 6 bases, and 12 bases had no gene match. Germline CDR1 reads LNHDA; CDR2 reads SQIVND (reference sequence). This CDR3 region has 15 residues.

By frequency in the sample, this clonotype is medium-sized. The chain employs TRBV6-4 and TRBJ2-1; TRBD2 is a possible D gene (7 bases). The CDR3 consists of 15 residues. Per germline, CDR1 MRHNA and CDR2 SNTAGT. V shed 2 bases and J shed 1 base, with 9 bases lying between them. CDR3 amino acids: CASSDRGGSYNEQFF. CDR3 sequence (DNA): TGTGCCAGCAGTGACAGGGGGGGGTCCTACAATGAGCAGTTCTTC.

This clonotype is medium-sized within its sample. The chain joins TRBV6-5 to TRBJ1-2, with TRBD1 matching over 7 bases. V lost 5 bases, J lost 5 bases, and 8 bases stayed unmatched. Germline CDR1 is MNHEY and CDR2 is SVGAGI. CDR3 length equals 14 residues. The CDR3 reads CASSGGQWLYGYTF. DNA for the CDR3: TGTGCCAGCAGTGGGGGACAGTGGTTATATGGCTACACCTTC.

In its sample, this clonotype was seen many times. The chain has TRBV6-5 and TRBJ2-5, with no clear D. The germline V gene has CDR1 MNHEY and CDR2 SVGAGI. The CDR3 has 14 residues. Trimming shortened V by 4 bases and J by 5 bases, and 14 bases separated the two germline ends. For the CDR3, the DNA is TGTGCCAGCAGTTTGCAGAGCTTAAGGGAGACCCAGTACTTC. Its protein product is CASSLQSLRETQYF.

With regard to this clonotype: This sequence may be a read error, since a much larger clone differs from it by one base. The chain joins TRBV7-3 to TRBJ2-5; tentatively, D is TRBD1 (6 bases). The germline gives CDR1 SGHTA, CDR2 FQGTGA. This CDR3 has 13 residues. In nucleotides, the CDR3 is TGTACCAGCAGCTTAGGGGGATTGGAGACCCAGTACTTC. Protein product: CTSSLGGLETQYF. Complete variable domain (other parts from reference TRBV7-3 and TRBJ2-5): GAGVSQTPSNKVTEKGKYVELRCDPISGHTALYWYRQSLGQGPEFLIYFQGTGAADDSGLPNDRFFAVRPEGSVSTLKIQRTERGDSAVYLCTSSLGGLETQYFGPGTRLLVL.

This clonotype appeared many times. The chain employs TRBV12-3 or TRBV12-4 and TRBJ1-2; D remains ambiguous. Between the trimmed V and J ends, which lost 6 bases and 4 bases, there was a span of 9 bases. The CDR3 loop spans 12 amino acids. CDR3 protein: CASSQAIYGYTF. CDR3 nucleotides: TGTGCCAGCAGCCAGGCCATCTATGGCTACACCTTC.

This clonotype was observed at least ten times. The chain uses TRBV7-2 and TRBJ2-1; D unresolved. With 5 bases removed from V and 4 bases from J, the gap between germline ends came to 6 bases. The V gene's germline CDR1 is SGHTA and CDR2 FQGNSA. This CDR3 contains 12 residues. In DNA form, the CDR3 reads TGTGCCAGCAGCACCCAATACAATGAGCAGTTCTTC. The encoded protein is CASSTQYNEQFF.

A word on this clonotype: At one boundary the junction diverges from the germline segment, which might be a read error. V gene TRBV7-3 combines with J gene TRBJ2-1, with 8 bases matching TRBD2. The CDR3 loop spans 17 amino acids. CDR1 and CDR2 from the germline V gene are SGHTA and FQGTGA. The CDR3 DNA reads as TGTGCCAGCAGCTCCCCGGGGGGGGCGACCTCCTTCAATGAGCAGTTCTTC. Amino acid sequence: CASSSPGGATSFNEQFF.

The sample holds a few counts of this clonotype. The chain couples TRBV11-3 to TRBJ2-1; 7 bases align to TRBD1. The junction had 5 bases not matched to a gene; V was cut back by 3 bases and J by 6 bases. The CDR3 spans 14 residues. CDR1 is SGHNT and CDR2 is YENEEA in the germline V gene. The CDR3 reads CASSLGTEGNEQFF. CDR3 DNA: TGTGCCAGCAGCTTGGGGACAGAAGGCAATGAGCAGTTCTTC.

This clonotype came up a few times. The chain has TRBV6-1 and TRBJ2-3; D tentatively fits TRBD1 or TRBD2 (6 bases each). Germline lookup yields CDR1 MNHNS and CDR2 SASEGT. V lost 3 bases, J lost 0 bases, and 19 bases lay in between. This CDR3 contains 18 residues. CDR3 loop: CASSETLTWGASTDTQYF. The CDR3 nucleotides are TGTGCCAGCAGTGAGACTCTGACATGGGGGGCGAGCACAGATACGCAGTATTTT.

By frequency in the sample, this clonotype is medium-sized. V usage is TRBV4-1 and J usage is TRBJ2-7, with 7 bases identical to TRBD1. The germline V gene has CDR1 MGHRA and CDR2 YSYEKL. V trimming: 5 bases; J trimming: 4 bases; junction bases outside the gene matches: 14. This CDR3 comprises 16 residues. CDR3 bases: TGCGCCAGCAGCGGACAGGACCTGATCACGACTTACGAGCAGTACTTC. Amino acid sequence: CASSGQDLITTYEQYF.

The chain carries TRBV7-8 and TRBJ2-1; 9 bases are a match to TRBD2. The junction had 13 bases not matched to a gene; V was cut back by 3 bases and J by 10 bases. Per germline, CDR1 SGHVS and CDR2 FQNEAQ. The length of the CDR3 is 16 residues. This CDR3 is CASSFGGGALSVEQFF. CDR3 DNA: TGTGCCAGCAGCTTTGGCGGGGGGGCCTTGAGTGTCGAGCAGTTCTTC.